The rows below give T cell receptor beta chains drawn from one sample of a study of blood T cell repertoires in COVID-19. TCRdb's table, derived via immunoSEQ multiplex PCR, lists solely in-frame clones and lacks some. The data hold 70,000 to 100,000 clones, with 87% observed a single time. Sequencing used peripheral blood. The receptors were sampled from a woman aged 55-75 years with COVID-19, enrolled during active disease. The CDR3 runs from the conserved cysteine through the conserved F or W. D genes are given only for firm matches. Some rows mark clone size as missing; the rest say once, few, many or name a class of expanded clone.

V gene	clone size	D gene	J gene	CDR3 protein	CDR3 DNA
TRBV28	-	-	TRBJ2-1	CASMVLSSYNEQFF	TGTGCCAGTATGGTTTTGAGCTCCTACAATGAGCAGTTCTTC
TRBV11-3	-	TRBD2	TRBJ2-5	CASSLGLGSGEETQYF	TGTGCCAGCAGCTTGGGTCTTGGCAGCGGGGAAGAGACCCAGTACTTC
TRBV6-5	few	-	TRBJ1-1	CASSFRGWTEAFF	TGTGCCAGCAGTTTCAGGGGTTGGACTGAAGCTTTCTTT
TRBV7-9	-	-	TRBJ1-2	CASSRTVGREDGYTF	TGTGCCAGCAGCCGCACAGTGGGCAGGGAGGATGGCTACACCTTC
TRBV5-1	-	-	TRBJ1-2	CASSSRQGSYGYTF	TGCGCCAGCAGCTCGCGGCAGGGGAGCTATGGCTACACCTTC
TRBV27	-	TRBD1	TRBJ1-6	CASSWRTGDSPLHF	TGTGCCAGCAGTTGGAGGACAGGAGATTCACCCCTCCACTTT
TRBV28	-	-	TRBJ1-2	CASTTSGRELGGYTF	TGTGCCAGCACCACCTCAGGGAGGGAGTTAGGTGGCTACACCTTC
TRBV7-3	-	TRBD1	TRBJ2-3	CASSVSGQAGDTQYF	TGTGCCAGCAGCGTCTCGGGACAGGCGGGCGATACGCAGTATTTT
TRBV18	-	-	TRBJ2-5	CASSPKGVGETQYF	TGTGCCAGCTCACCAAAAGGGGTAGGGGAGACCCAGTACTTC
TRBV27	-	TRBD1	TRBJ1-2	CASSPRTGITNYGYTF	TGTGCCAGCAGTCCCCGGACAGGGATAACTAACTATGGCTACACCTTC
TRBV3-1/TRBV3-2	-	TRBD2	TRBJ2-3	CASSQPGGGTDTQYF	TGTGCCAGCAGCCAACCGGGGGGGGGCACAGATACGCAGTATTTT
TRBV3-1/TRBV3-2	-	-	TRBJ1-1	CASSRSLRGIPAFF	TGTGCCAGCAGCCGTAGTTTAAGGGGCATCCCTGCTTTCTTT
TRBV7-6	-	-	TRBJ2-7	CASSPDSPYEQYF	TGTGCCAGCAGCCCAGACAGTCCCTACGAGCAGTACTTC
TRBV28	few	-	TRBJ1-5	CASSFRWGVNQPQHF	TGTGCCAGCAGTTTCCGATGGGGAGTCAATCAGCCCCAGCATTTT
TRBV18	-	-	TRBJ1-6	CASSPAPGYNSPLHF	TGTGCCAGCTCACCAGCCCCGGGGTATAATTCACCCCTCCACTTT
TRBV3-1/TRBV3-2	once	-	TRBJ1-2	CASSQDGGGFGYTF	TGTGCCAGCAGCCAAGATGGGGGCGGGTTTGGCTACACCTTC
TRBV7-6	-	-	TRBJ2-1	CASSRLARNEQFF	TGTGCCAGCAGCCGACTGGCCCGCAATGAGCAGTTCTTC
TRBV9	few	-	TRBJ1-1	CASSVEGETEAFF	TGTGCCAGCAGCGTAGAAGGGGAAACTGAAGCTTTCTTT
TRBV7-2	-	TRBD1	TRBJ1-6	CASSLASQGAYYNSPLHF	TGTGCCAGCAGCTTAGCGTCACAGGGGGCGTACTATAATTCACCCCTCCACTTT
TRBV6-1	few	-	TRBJ2-3	CASSEAAQTQYF	TGTGCCAGCAGTGAAGCTGCCCAGACGCAGTATTTT
TRBV10-2	-	TRBD1	TRBJ2-5	CASRQTGEDTQYF	TGCGCCAGCCGCCAGACAGGGGAGGACACCCAGTACTTC
TRBV2	-	TRBD2	TRBJ2-7	CASSQTSGNEQYF	TGTGCCAGCAGCCAAACTAGCGGGAACGAGCAGTACTTC
TRBV18	-	TRBD1	TRBJ1-2	CASSLNRDSDGYTF	TGTGCCAGCTCACTTAACCGGGACAGCGATGGCTACACCTTC
TRBV5-1	-	-	TRBJ2-4	CASSFDSVQNIQYF	TGCGCCAGCAGCTTTGACTCTGTCCAAAACATTCAGTACTTC
TRBV9	-	TRBD1	TRBJ2-6	CASSAAGTGYLGANVLTF	TGTGCCAGCAGCGCTGCCGGGACAGGGTACTTGGGGGCCAACGTCCTGACTTTC
TRBV5-1	-	-	TRBJ2-2	CASSFSGGDDTGELFF	TGCGCCAGCAGCTTTTCTGGGGGCGATGACACCGGGGAGCTGTTTTTT
TRBV4-3	once	TRBD1	TRBJ1-2	CASSQEHGTGGGRSYGYTF	TGCGCCAGCAGCCAAGAGCATGGGACAGGGGGCGGACGGTCCTATGGCTACACCTTC
TRBV4-2	-	TRBD2	TRBJ2-2	CASRTGHLGTSGENTGELFF	TGTGCCAGCAGAACGGGACATCTCGGGACTAGCGGGGAAAACACCGGGGAGCTGTTTTTT
TRBV6-5	once	-	TRBJ1-1	CASSYSIRAENTEAFF	TGTGCCAGCAGTTACTCGATTAGAGCGGAGAACACTGAAGCTTTCTTT
TRBV27	-	-	TRBJ2-7	CASSHGTPYEQYF	TGTGCCAGCAGTCACGGGACACCTTACGAGCAGTACTTC
TRBV9	few	-	TRBJ1-2	CASSGGYGYTF	TGTGCCAGCAGCGGAGGATATGGCTACACCTTC
TRBV4-3	-	-	TRBJ2-6	CASSQDPHGANVLTF	TGCGCCAGCAGCCAAGACCCACATGGGGCCAACGTCCTGACTTTC
TRBV29-1	few	TRBD1	TRBJ1-2	CSVRQGNGYTF	TGCAGCGTGCGACAGGGAAATGGCTACACCTTC
TRBV7-2	-	-	TRBJ2-1	CASSTRGWEQFF	TGTGCCAGCAGCACCAGGGGTTGGGAGCAGTTCTTC
TRBV12-3/TRBV12-4	-	-	TRBJ2-7	CASSLGTVDEQYF	TGTGCCAGCAGTTTAGGGACAGTGGACGAGCAGTACTTC
TRBV27	-	-	TRBJ1-6	CASSLSRGANSPLHF	TGTGCCAGCAGTTTATCGCGGGGGGCAAATTCACCCCTCCACTTT
TRBV7-2	-	-	TRBJ1-5	CASSPTPGQPQHF	TGTGCCAGCAGCCCTACTCCTGGTCAGCCCCAGCATTTT
TRBV12-3/TRBV12-4	-	-	TRBJ1-2	CASSLSQGLSVF	TGTGCCAGCAGTTTAAGCCAGGGCCTTTCCGTATTC
TRBV6-1	-	TRBD2	TRBJ2-1	CASSESRLAGVDEQFF	TGTGCCAGCAGCGAAAGTCGACTAGCGGGGGTCGATGAGCAGTTCTTC
TRBV5-1	-	-	TRBJ2-5	CASSFGQGQETQYF	TGCGCCAGCAGCTTCGGGCAGGGCCAAGAGACCCAGTACTTC
TRBV19	-	-	TRBJ1-5	CASSTKTGGQPQHF	TGTGCCAGTAGTACCAAGACAGGCGGACAGCCCCAGCATTTT
TRBV19	-	-	TRBJ1-1	CASSIGGRDTEAFF	TGTGCCAGTAGTATAGGTGGGAGGGACACTGAAGCTTTCTTT
TRBV10-1	-	-	TRBJ1-1	CASSESSRNTEAFF	TGCGCCAGCAGTGAGTCATCGAGGAACACTGAAGCTTTCTTT
TRBV18	-	TRBD2	TRBJ2-7	CASSSTSGVTYEQYF	TGTGCCAGCTCCTCAACTAGCGGGGTAACCTACGAGCAGTACTTC
TRBV6-2/TRBV6-3	-	-	TRBJ1-2	CASSTPTGSYGYTF	TGTGCCAGCAGTACACCGACAGGTTCCTATGGCTACACCTTC
TRBV15	-	-	TRBJ1-4	CATSRDYSGLGEKLFF	TGTGCCACCAGCAGAGATTATTCGGGGTTAGGGGAAAAACTGTTTTTT
TRBV6-5	-	-	TRBJ1-2	CASTRGGADNYGYTF	TGTGCCAGCACCCGGGGGGGGGCGGATAACTATGGCTACACCTTC
TRBV9	-	-	TRBJ2-1	CASSADGSSYNEQFF	TGTGCCAGCAGCGCGGACGGGAGCTCCTACAATGAGCAGTTCTTC
TRBV7-2	-	TRBD2	TRBJ2-3	CASSLSGVGTDTQYF	TGTGCCAGCAGCTTAAGCGGGGTGGGCACAGATACGCAGTATTTT
TRBV12-3/TRBV12-4	-	TRBD1	TRBJ2-5	CASSRDRGGTQYF	TGTGCCAGCAGTCGGGACAGGGGAGGGACCCAGTACTTC
TRBV20-1	-	-	TRBJ2-3	CSGWWPDTQYF	TGCAGTGGTTGGTGGCCAGATACGCAGTATTTT
TRBV30	few	-	TRBJ1-4	CAWSVQVFNNEKLFF	TGTGCCTGGAGTGTACAGGTCTTCAATAATGAAAAACTGTTTTTT
TRBV7-2	-	-	TRBJ2-1	CASSLVPGWNDEQFF	TGTGCCAGCAGCTTAGTACCAGGGTGGAACGATGAGCAGTTCTTC